These 4 T cell receptor beta chains came from one sample sequenced in a study of cytomegalovirus exposure and HLA in healthy donors. Primers included in the PCR were 60 Vbeta and 13 Jbeta primers. Generated by immunoSEQ multiplex PCR, the TCRdb table keeps only in-frame clones and is missing some. Among 110,000 to 150,000 clones listed, roughly 9.7% were seen once. The sequenced material came from PBMCs. The receptors come from a man aged 50 to 59 in good health and CMV-seronegative.

Worth noting for this clone: Distinct nucleotide sequences in the sample also encode this CDR3. The chain uses TRBV7-8 and TRBJ1-1; TRBD1 is a possible D gene (5 bases). Germline loops: CDR1 SGHVS, CDR2 FQNEAQ. V lost 3 bases, J lost 1 base, and 9 bases lay in between. This CDR3 has 14 residues. CDR3 coding DNA: TGTGCCAGCAGCTTCCGGACACCGAACACTGAAGCTTTCTTT. It encodes CASSFRTPNTEAFF. The whole variable domain, remainder taken from reference TRBV7-8 and TRBJ1-1, is GAGVSQSPRYKVAKRGQDVALRCDPISGHVSLFWYQQALGQGPEFLTYFQNEAQLDKSGLPSDRFFAERPEGSVSTLKIQRTQQEDSAVYLCASSFRTPNTEAFFGQGTRLTVV.

This clone was counted only a few times. The chain links TRBV4-2 to TRBJ2-2, with a possible D match to TRBD2 (5 bases). V was pared by 4 bases and J by 3 bases, with 9 bases between. Germline V gives CDR1 LGHNA, CDR2 YNFKEQ. CDR3 length: 14 amino acids. In nucleotides, the CDR3 is TGTGCCAGCAGCCGCCCGCGGGACACCGGGGAGCTGTTTTTT. Protein product: CASSRPRDTGELFF.

This clone was detected only a few times. The J gene is TRBJ2-1, the V gene TRBV10-1; perhaps TRBD1 as D (6 bases). There are 14 residues in the CDR3. Trimming took 0 bases from V and 10 from J, leaving 13 bases between them. Germline values: CDR1 WNHNN, CDR2 SYGVQD (reference sequence). The CDR3 reads CASSESGTSEEQFF. The CDR3 bases are TGCGCCAGCAGTGAGTCGGGGACATCGGAGGAGCAGTTCTTC.

This chain links TRBV7-9 with TRBJ2-3, with D perhaps TRBD2 (6 bases). The CDR3 spans 14 residues. Germline CDR1 SEHNR, CDR2 FQNEAQ (reference sequence). V lost 4 bases and J lost 1, with 9 bases in between. CDR3 region: CASSSSVGTDTQYF. The CDR3 region has the DNA TGTGCCAGCAGCTCTAGCGTTGGCACAGATACGCAGTATTTT.